This T cell receptor beta chain was captured in a study of T cell repertoires in cytomegalovirus infection. Study-level findings and limits: Summed frequency of public TCR beta families distinguished CMV carriers with the relevant HLA.

One entry per CDR3 protein results from TCRdb running MiXCR on the reads. The table has about 400,000 distinct CDR3 sequences, about 35% seen once. This clonotype has only a few counts. Antigen specificity is unknown. The CDR3 is 15 residues long. Germline V gene data show CDR1 as LNHDA and CDR2 as SQIVND (reference sequence). Trimming took off 5 bases at V and 0 bases at J, with 13 bases between the two ends. The sequences come from cultured PBMCs, collected from culture after CMV antigen stimulation. This clonotype originated in a human donor in good health (CMV status not recorded). Some clones in this sample may be carry-over from other donors' samples. This chain links TRBV19 with TRBJ1-2; D is possibly TRBD1 (6 bases). The CDR3 sequence: CASSLSGAANYGYTF. The CDR3 DNA sequence: TGTGCCAGTAGTTTATCAGGGGCCGCTAACTATGGCTACACCTTC.